The sample holds many counts of the clone carrying this T cell receptor (beta chain). Antigen: not known. This sample was included in a study of CD8 T cells in ankylosing spondylitis. Study-wide results and caveats: Enrichment of disease-linked clones was reportedly significant in matched ankylosing spondylitis synovial fluid.

TCRdb re-derived calls from the 5' RACE reads in MiXCR, one entry per CDR3 protein. The sample yields about 220,000 distinct CDR3 sequences, around a quarter seen once. This TCR came from a male donor with ankylosing spondylitis or in good health (not recorded which). The specimen was blood, either unsorted or a sorted T cell fraction (not recorded which).

Here the CDR3 DNA reads TGTGCCAGCAGTTTAGTTACGGCCGGGGAGCTGTTTTTT. It specifies CASSLVTAGELFF. This chain connects TRBV28 to TRBJ2-2; D uncertain. V lost 2 bases and J lost 6, with 7 bases in between. Germline loops: CDR1 MDHEN, CDR2 SYDVKM. The CDR3 spans 13 residues.